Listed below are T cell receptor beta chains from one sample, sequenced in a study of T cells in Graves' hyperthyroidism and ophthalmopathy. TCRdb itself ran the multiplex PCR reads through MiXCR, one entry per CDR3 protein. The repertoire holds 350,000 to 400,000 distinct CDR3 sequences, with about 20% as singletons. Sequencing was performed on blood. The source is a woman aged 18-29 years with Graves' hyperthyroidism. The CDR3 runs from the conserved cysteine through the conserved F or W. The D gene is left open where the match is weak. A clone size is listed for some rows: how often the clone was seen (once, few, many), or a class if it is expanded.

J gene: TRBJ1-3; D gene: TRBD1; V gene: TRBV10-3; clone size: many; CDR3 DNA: TGTGCCACAAACCCTGCGGGACAGGGGACCGGAAACACCATATATTTT; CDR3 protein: CATNPAGQGTGNTIYF
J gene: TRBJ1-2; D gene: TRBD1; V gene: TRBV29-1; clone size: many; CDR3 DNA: TGCAGTGGCGGACAGGGTATAAACTACACCTTC; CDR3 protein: CSGGQGINYTF
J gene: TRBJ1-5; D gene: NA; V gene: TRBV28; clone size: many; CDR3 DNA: TGTGCCAGCAGGGAGAGAAAGGCCGGGACAACGGCTCTCAGGCAGCCCCAGCATTTT; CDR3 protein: CASRERKAGTTALRQPQHF
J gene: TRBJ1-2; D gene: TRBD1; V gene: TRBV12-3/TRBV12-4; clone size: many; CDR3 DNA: TGTGCCAGCAGTTTTTATCCCTTGGACAGGGGGGTCATGGTTAACTATGGCTACACCTTC; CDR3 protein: CASSFYPLDRGVMVNYGYTF
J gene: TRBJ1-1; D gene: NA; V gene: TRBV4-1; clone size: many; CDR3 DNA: TGCGCCAGCAGCCAGGGGAGGGTCGCTGAAGCTTTCTTT; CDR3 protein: CASSQGRVAEAFF
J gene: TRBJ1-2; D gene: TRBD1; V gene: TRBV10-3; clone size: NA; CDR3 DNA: TGTGCCATGGGGACAGGCAACTATGGCTACACCTTC; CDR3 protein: CAMGTGNYGYTF
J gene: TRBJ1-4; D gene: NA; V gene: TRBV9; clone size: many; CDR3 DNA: TGTGCCAGCAGCCCCTCCCCGAGCCCTGATGAAAAACTGTTTTTT; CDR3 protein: CASSPSPSPDEKLFF
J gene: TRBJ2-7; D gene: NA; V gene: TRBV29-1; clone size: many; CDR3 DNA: TGCAGCGTTGAAGATCCTTCCTCCGAGCAGTACTTC; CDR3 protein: CSVEDPSSEQYF
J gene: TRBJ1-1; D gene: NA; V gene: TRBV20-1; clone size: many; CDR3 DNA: TGCAGTGCCAAGAGACAGGCCATGAACACTGAAGCTTTCTTT; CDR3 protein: CSAKRQAMNTEAFF
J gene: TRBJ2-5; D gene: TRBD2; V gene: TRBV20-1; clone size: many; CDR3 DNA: TGCAGTGCTAGGGGGTTAGGGACTAGCGGGGGGATCCAAGAGACCCAGTACTTC; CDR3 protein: CSARGLGTSGGIQETQYF
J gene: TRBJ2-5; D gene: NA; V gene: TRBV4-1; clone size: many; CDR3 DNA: TGCGCCAGCAGCCAAGCTCAGGACAGCGAAGAGACCCAGTACTTC; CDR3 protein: CASSQAQDSEETQYF
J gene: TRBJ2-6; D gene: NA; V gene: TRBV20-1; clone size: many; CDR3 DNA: TGCAGTGCTCCAGGTGGCACGTACTCTGGGGCCAACGTCCTGACTTTC; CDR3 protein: CSAPGGTYSGANVLTF
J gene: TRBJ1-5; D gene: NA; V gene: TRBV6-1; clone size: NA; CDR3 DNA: TGTGCCAGCCGGCCCTCCAGCGGGCCCCAGCATTTT; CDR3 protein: CASRPSSGPQHF
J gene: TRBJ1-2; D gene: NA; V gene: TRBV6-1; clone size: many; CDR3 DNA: TGTGCCAGCAAGGGGGACATCGAGAGTGGCTACACCTTC; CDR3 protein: CASKGDIESGYTF
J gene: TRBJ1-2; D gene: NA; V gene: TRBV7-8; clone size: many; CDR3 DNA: TGTGCCAGCAGCTCAGGGATGGATGGCTACACCTTC; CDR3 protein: CASSSGMDGYTF
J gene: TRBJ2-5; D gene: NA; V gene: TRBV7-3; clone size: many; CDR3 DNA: TGTGCCAGCAGCTCAGGGGGGGGGCCTGGAGAGACCCAGTACTTC; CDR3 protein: CASSSGGGPGETQYF
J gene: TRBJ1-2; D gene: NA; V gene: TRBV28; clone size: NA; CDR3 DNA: TGTGCCAGCAGTTTCTCCCCCCGGACGGCAAGCGGCTACGCCTTC; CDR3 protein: CASSFSPRTASGYAF
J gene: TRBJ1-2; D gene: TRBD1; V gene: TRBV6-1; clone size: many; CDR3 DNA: TGTGCCAGCAGTGTACAGGGGTATGGCTACACCTTC; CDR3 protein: CASSVQGYGYTF
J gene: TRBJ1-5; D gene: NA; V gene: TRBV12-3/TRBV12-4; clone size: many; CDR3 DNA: TGTGCCAGCAGGATGACAGAGAATCAGCCCCAGCATTTT; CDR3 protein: CASRMTENQPQHF
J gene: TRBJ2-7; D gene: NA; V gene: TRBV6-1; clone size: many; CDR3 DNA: TGTGCCACACGTCCGGGGGCCTACGAGCAGTACTTC; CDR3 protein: CATRPGAYEQYF
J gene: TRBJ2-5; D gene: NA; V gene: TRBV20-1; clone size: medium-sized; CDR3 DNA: TGCAGTGCTAGAGATCCCGTCGGCCTAATAGAGACCCAGTACTTC; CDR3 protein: CSARDPVGLIETQYF